A single T cell receptor (beta chain) is shown here with its context. What it recognizes is unknown. Repertoires were generated with immunoSEQ multiplex PCR, while TCRdb's copy carries only in-frame clones and drops some. The top ten hold 0.095% to 0.15% of the sample, which has about 120,000 clones, about 93% seen once. The source of the sample is a study of graft-versus-host responses after intestinal transplantation. As for the study in general: Recipients underwent multivisceral, liver-intestinal, or isolated intestinal transplants. Induction with anti-thymocyte globulin, then tacrolimus and steroids for roughly three years, was given to all recipients.

Trimming took 7 bases from V and 4 from J, leaving 15 bases between them. The germline V gene has CDR1 WSHSY and CDR2 SAAADI. This CDR3 is built from 14 residues. The chain employs TRBV10-2 and TRBJ2-3, with a weak D call TRBD2 (6 bases). Source: unstimulated CD4+ T cells sorted from spleen or lymph node cells, taken before intestinal transplant. This receptor was identified in a human donor who received an intestinal transplant. The CDR3 DNA is TGCGCCAGCAAAGGAGGGCCGATGTCAGATACGCAGTATTTT. Translated: CASKGGPMSDTQYF.